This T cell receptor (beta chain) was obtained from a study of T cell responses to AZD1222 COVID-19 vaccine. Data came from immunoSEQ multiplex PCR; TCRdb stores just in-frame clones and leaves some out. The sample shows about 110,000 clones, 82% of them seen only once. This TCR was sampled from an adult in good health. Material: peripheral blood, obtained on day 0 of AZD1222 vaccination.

CDR3 bases: TGTGCCAGCAAACTAGCGGGGGAAACCTACGAGCAGTACTTC. It translates to CASKLAGETYEQYF. This chain links TRBV2 with TRBJ2-7, with 11 bases aligning to TRBD2. CDR3 length: 14 amino acids. Trimming cost V 7 bases and J 2 bases; bases outside gene matches: 4. CDR1 and CDR2 (germline): SNHLY, FYNNEI.